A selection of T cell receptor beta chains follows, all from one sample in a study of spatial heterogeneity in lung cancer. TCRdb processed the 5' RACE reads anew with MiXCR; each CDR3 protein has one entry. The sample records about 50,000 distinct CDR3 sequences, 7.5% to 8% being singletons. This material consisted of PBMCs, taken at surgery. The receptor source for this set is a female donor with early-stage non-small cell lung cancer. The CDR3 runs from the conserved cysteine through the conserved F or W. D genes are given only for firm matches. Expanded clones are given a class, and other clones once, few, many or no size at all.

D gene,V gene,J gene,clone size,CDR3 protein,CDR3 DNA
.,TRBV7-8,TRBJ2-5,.,CASSLGGQKETQYF,TGTGCCAGCAGCTTAGGAGGCCAAAAGGAGACCCAGTACTTC
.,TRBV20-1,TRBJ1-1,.,CSAGGNTEAFF,TGCAGTGCTGGAGGCAACACTGAAGCTTTCTTT
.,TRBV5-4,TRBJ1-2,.,CASSSPTSVGFYGYTF,TGTGCCAGCAGCTCCCCCACGTCCGTCGGTTTCTATGGCTACACCTTC
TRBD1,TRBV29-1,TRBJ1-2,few,CSVEEDRVTF,TGCAGCGTTGAAGAAGACAGGGTTACTTTC
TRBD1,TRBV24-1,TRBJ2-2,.,CATSDPEGASNTGELFF,TGTGCCACCAGTGACCCCGAGGGGGCATCGAACACCGGGGAGCTGTTTTTT
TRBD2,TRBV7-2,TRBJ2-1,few,CASSLGLAYNEQFF,TGTGCCAGCAGCTTAGGACTAGCGTACAATGAGCAGTTCTTC
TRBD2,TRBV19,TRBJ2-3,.,CASSTSGVITDTQYF,TGTGCCAGTAGTACTAGCGGCGTAATCACAGATACGCAGTATTTT
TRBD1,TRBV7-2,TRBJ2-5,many,CASSRRHSGTGLETQYF,TGTGCCAGCAGCCGCCGCCATTCCGGGACAGGGCTGGAGACCCAGTACTTC
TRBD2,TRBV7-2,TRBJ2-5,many,CASSRRTRVETQYF,TGTGCCAGCAGCCGCCGGACTAGGGTGGAGACCCAGTACTTC
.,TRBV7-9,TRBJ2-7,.,CASSLAGVYEQYF,TGTGCCAGCAGCTTAGCGGGGGTCTACGAGCAGTACTTC
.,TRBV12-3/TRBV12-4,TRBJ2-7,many,CASSSRAGYSYEQYF,TGTGCCAGCAGTTCTCGGGCCGGTTACTCCTACGAGCAGTACTTC
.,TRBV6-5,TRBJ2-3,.,CASSPGAGTDTQYF,TGTGCCAGCAGCCCCGGAGCTGGCACAGATACGCAGTATTTT
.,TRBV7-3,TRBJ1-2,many,CASSLDTNYGYTF,TGTGCCAGCAGCTTGGACACCAACTATGGCTACACCTTC